Shown below are 2 T cell receptor beta chains from a single sample sequenced in a study of patients and donors after allogeneic stem cell transplantation. TCRdb redid the calling of the RT-PCR reads with MiXCR, one entry per CDR3 protein. The data show approximately 210,000 distinct CDR3 sequences, around two fifths seen once. Specimen: blood, either unsorted or a sorted T cell fraction (not recorded which). These receptor sequences come from a human donor who was either an allogeneic HSCT recipient or a stem cell or donor lymphocyte infusion donor (not recorded which). It is not recorded whose cells these are; they may come from a transplant donor.

This clonotype has only a few counts. The chain employs TRBV5-1 and TRBJ1-5; D is unclear. V gave up 2 bases and J gave up 5 bases, with 8 bases separating them. CDR1 and CDR2 from the germline V gene are SGHRS and YFSETQ. The CDR3 is made up of 13 amino acids. Here the CDR3 DNA reads TGCGCCAGCAGCTTAGGGATAGATCAGCCCCAGCATTTT. It is translated as CASSLGIDQPQHF.

The chain is built from TRBV7-9 and TRBJ2-2; no firm D call. The V gene's germline CDR1 is SEHNR and CDR2 FQNEAQ (reference sequence). There are 14 residues in the CDR3. V lost 8 bases and J lost 3, with 13 bases in between. The CDR3 reads CASGDFTDTGELFF. In nucleotides, the CDR3 is TGTGCCAGCGGAGACTTTACTGACACCGGGGAGCTGTTTTTT.